The clone carrying this TCR beta chain showed up just a few times. The data were obtained in a study of blood T cell repertoires in COVID-19. V dropped 4 bases and J dropped 6 bases, with 10 bases sitting between them. The CDR3 spans 12 residues. CDR1 and CDR2 (germline): WNHNN, SYGVQD (reference sequence). In the authors' methods: Counts of nucleated cells, estimated from reference gene primer amplification, were obtained. TCRdb's copy holds only in-frame clones and misses some; the assay was immunoSEQ multiplex PCR. V, J and clone size reflect that table, while D and trimming were determined from the DNA. Of about 190,000 clones in the sample, roughly 80% were seen once.

Sample: peripheral blood. The chain carries TRBV10-1 and TRBJ2-7, with D perhaps matching TRBD2 (5 bases). The receptor comes from a woman aged 45-65 years with acute or convalescent COVID-19. CDR3 sequence reads: CASSGGVGEQYF. The CDR3 region has the DNA TGCGCCAGCAGTGGGGGAGTCGGCGAGCAGTACTTC.